This paragraph reports one T cell receptor (beta chain). The antigen is not known. The CDR3 is 16 amino acids. The junction had 11 bases not matched to a gene; V was cut back by 3 bases and J by 5 bases. The germline gives CDR1 MNHEY, CDR2 SMNVEV (reference sequence). This sample was taken from a study of cytomegalovirus exposure and HLA in healthy donors. Although they were nominally healthy when sampled, donors likely had unrecorded immune exposures. The PCR was carried out with 60 Vbeta primers and 13 Jbeta primers. Using immunoSEQ multiplex PCR, the repertoire was profiled, and TCRdb retains in-frame clones only, with some absent. The repertoire holds 200,000 to 300,000 clones, with over 70% as singletons. Study-wide results and limits: Per a later analysis, roughly 17,000 TCR beta sequences showed association with HLA alleles at 0.05 false discovery rate. Many donors shared some public TCRs, even though most TCR sequences were rare. The likely explanation for a cluster of highly shared sequence variants was sequencing artifact.

This chain joins TRBV27 and TRBJ2-5; 8 bases line up with TRBD2. The source material was PBMCs. This sequence was found in a woman aged 60-70 years in good health and CMV-seropositive. CDR3 protein: CASSFAGSGSRETQYF. In DNA, the CDR3 is TGTGCCAGCAGTTTTGCGGGCAGCGGGAGCAGGGAGACCCAGTACTTC.